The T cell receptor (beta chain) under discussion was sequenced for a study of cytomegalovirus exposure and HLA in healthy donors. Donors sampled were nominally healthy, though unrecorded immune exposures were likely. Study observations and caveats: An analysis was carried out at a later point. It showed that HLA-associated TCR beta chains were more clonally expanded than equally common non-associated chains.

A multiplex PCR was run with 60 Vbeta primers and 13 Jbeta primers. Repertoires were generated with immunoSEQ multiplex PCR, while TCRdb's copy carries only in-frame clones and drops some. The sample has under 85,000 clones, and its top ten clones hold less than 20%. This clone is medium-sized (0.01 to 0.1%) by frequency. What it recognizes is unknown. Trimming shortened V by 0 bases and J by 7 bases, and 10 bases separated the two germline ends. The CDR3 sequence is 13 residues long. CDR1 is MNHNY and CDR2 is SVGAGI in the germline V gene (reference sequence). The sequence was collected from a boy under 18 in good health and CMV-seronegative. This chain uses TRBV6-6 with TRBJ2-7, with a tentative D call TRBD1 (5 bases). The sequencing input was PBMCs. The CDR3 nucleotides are TGTGCCAGCAGTTACTCGCCCAGGGCTGAGCAGTACTTC. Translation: CASSYSPRAEQYF.